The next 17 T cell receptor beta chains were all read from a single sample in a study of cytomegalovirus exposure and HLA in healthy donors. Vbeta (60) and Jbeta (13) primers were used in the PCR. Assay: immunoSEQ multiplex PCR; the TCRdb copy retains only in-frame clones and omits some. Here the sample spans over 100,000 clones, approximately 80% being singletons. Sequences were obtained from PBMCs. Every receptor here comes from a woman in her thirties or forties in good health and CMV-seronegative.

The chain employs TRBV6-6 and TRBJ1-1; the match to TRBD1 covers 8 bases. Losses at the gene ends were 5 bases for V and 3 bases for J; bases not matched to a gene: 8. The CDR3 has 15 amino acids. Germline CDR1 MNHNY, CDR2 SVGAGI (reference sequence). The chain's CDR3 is CASSTGQGLDTEAFF. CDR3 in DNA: TGTGCCAGCAGTACCGGACAGGGATTGGACACTGAAGCTTTCTTT.

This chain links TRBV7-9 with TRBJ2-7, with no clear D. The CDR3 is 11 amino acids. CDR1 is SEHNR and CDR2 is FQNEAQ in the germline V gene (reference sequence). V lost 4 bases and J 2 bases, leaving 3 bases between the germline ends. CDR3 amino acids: CASSYTYEQYF. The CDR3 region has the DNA TGTGCCAGCAGCTACACCTACGAGCAGTACTTC.

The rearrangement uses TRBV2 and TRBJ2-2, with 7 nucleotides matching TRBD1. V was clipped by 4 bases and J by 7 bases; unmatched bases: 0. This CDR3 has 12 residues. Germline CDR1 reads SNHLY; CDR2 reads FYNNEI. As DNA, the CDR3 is TGTGCCAGCAGTGGGGACAGCGGGGAGCTGTTTTTT. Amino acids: CASSGDSGELFF.

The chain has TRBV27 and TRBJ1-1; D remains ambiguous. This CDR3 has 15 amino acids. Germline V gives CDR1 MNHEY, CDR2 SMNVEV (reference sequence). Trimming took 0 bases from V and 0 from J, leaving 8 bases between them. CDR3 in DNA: TGTGCCAGCAGTTTATCCCTGACACTGAACACTGAAGCTTTCTTT. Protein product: CASSLSLTLNTEAFF.

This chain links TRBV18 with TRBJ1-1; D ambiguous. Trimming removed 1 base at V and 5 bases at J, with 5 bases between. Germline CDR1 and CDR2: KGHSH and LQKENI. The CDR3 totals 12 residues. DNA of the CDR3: TGTGCCAGCTCACCACTGGAGACTGAAGCTTTCTTT. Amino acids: CASSPLETEAFF.

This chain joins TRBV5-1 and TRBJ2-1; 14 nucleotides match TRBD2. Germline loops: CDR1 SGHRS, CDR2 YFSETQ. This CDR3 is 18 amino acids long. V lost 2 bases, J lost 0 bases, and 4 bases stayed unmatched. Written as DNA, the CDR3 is TGCGCCAGCAGCTTAGGACTAGCGGGAGGATACTCCTACAATGAGCAGTTCTTC. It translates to CASSLGLAGGYSYNEQFF.

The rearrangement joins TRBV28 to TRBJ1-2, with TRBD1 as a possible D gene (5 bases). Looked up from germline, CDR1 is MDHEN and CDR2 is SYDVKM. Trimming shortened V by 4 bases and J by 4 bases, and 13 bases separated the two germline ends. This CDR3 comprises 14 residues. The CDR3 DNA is TGTGCCAGCAGTTCCGCAGGGAAACCCTATGGCTACACCTTC. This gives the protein CASSSAGKPYGYTF.

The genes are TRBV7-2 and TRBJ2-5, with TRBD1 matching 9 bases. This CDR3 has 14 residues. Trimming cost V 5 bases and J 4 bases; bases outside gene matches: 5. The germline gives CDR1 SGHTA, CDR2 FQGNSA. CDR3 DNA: TGTGCCAGCAGCCCGGACAGGGGAGCAGAGACCCAGTACTTC. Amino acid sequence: CASSPDRGAETQYF.

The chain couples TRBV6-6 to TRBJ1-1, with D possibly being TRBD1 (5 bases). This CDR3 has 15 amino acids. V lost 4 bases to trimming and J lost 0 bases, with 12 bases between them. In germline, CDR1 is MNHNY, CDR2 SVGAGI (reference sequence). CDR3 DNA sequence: TGTGCCAGCAGTTCCACAGGTGACATGAACACTGAAGCTTTCTTT. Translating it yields CASSSTGDMNTEAFF.

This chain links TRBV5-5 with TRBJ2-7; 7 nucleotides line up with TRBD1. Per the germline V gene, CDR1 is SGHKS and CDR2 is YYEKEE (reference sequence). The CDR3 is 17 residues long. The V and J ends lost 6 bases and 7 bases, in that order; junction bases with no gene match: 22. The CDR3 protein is CASIHGAPGGSLREQYF. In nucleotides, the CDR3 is TGTGCCAGCATCCATGGGGCCCCAGGGGGATCCCTACGGGAGCAGTACTTC.

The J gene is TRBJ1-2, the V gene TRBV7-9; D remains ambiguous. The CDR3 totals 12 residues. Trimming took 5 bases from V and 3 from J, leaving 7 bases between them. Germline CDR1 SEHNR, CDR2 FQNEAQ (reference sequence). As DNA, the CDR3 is TGTGCCAGCAGCCCCGGGGACTATGGCTACACCTTC. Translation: CASSPGDYGYTF.

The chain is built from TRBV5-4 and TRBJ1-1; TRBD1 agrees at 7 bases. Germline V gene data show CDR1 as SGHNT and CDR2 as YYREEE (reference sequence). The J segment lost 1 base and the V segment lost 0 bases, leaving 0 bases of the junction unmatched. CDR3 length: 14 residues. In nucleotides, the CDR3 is TGTGCCAGCAGCTTGGACAGGGGGAACACTGAAGCTTTCTTT. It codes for CASSLDRGNTEAFF.

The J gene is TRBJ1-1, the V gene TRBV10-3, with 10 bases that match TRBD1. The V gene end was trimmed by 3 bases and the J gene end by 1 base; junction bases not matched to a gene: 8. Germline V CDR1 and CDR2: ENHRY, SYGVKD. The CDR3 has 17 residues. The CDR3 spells CAISDTGTGERNTEAFF. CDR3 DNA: TGTGCCATCAGTGACACCGGGACAGGGGAAAGGAACACTGAAGCTTTCTTT.

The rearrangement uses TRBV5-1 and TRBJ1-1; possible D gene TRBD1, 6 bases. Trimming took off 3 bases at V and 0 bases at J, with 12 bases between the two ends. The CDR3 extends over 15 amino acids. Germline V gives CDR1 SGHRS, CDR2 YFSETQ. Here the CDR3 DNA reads TGCGCCAGCAGCTCTCAACAGGGTTTGAACACTGAAGCTTTCTTT. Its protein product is CASSSQQGLNTEAFF.

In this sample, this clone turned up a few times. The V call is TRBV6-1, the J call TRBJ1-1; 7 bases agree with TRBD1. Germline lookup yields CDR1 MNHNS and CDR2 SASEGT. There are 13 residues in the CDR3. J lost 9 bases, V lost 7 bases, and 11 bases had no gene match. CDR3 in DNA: TGTGCCAGCATGTTGAGACAGGGCAGGAAAGCTTTCTTT. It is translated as CASMLRQGRKAFF.

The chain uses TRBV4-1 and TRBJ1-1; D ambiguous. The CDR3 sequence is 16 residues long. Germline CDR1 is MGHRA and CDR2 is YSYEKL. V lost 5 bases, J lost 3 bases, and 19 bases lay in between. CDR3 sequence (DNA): TGCGCCAGCAGCTTAGAGGACCGCGGGGAGGACACTGAAGCTTTCTTT. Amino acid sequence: CASSLEDRGEDTEAFF.

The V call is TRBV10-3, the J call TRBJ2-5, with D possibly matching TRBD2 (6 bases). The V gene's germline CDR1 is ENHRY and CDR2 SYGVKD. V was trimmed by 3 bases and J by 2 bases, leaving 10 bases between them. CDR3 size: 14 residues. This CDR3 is CAISDPGLQETQYF. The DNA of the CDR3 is TGTGCCATCAGTGATCCTGGACTACAAGAGACCCAGTACTTC.